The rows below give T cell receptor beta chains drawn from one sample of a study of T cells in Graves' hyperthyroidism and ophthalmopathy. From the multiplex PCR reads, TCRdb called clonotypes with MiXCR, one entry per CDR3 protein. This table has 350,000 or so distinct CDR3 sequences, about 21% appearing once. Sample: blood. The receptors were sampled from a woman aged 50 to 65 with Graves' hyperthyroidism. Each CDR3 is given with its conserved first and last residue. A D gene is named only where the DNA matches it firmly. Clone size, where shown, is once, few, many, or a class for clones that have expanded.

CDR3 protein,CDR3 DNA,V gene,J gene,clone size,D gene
CASSSSRSDTQYF,TGTGCCAGCAGCTCCTCTAGGTCAGATACGCAGTATTTT,TRBV7-9,TRBJ2-3,many,NA
CSARVGGSRDTQYF,TGCAGTGCCCGAGTTGGCGGGAGTCGAGATACGCAGTATTTT,TRBV20-1,TRBJ2-3,NA,TRBD2
CATSVRGTLRAKNIQYF,TGTGCCACCAGCGTACGAGGGACCTTACGAGCCAAAAACATTCAGTACTTC,TRBV15,TRBJ2-4,few,NA
CASSLKGTLLNQPQHF,TGTGCCAGCAGCTTGAAGGGAACCCTACTCAATCAGCCCCAGCATTTT,TRBV5-8,TRBJ1-5,NA,NA
CASSPVEGTDSPLHF,TGTGCCAGCTCACCAGTTGAGGGAACAGATTCACCCCTCCACTTT,TRBV18,TRBJ1-6,many,NA
CASSYSRGGSYEQYF,TGTGCCAGCAGTTACTCTAGGGGGGGCAGTTACGAGCAGTACTTC,TRBV6-5,TRBJ2-7,NA,NA
CASSQLTDYSNQPQHF,TGCGCCAGCAGCCAACTCACAGATTATAGCAATCAGCCCCAGCATTTT,TRBV4-1,TRBJ1-5,many,NA
CASSRGSDTQYF,TGTGCCAGCAGTAGGGGGTCAGATACGCAGTATTTT,TRBV28,TRBJ2-3,many,NA
CSAGAGALSNQPQHF,TGCAGTGCAGGGGCGGGGGCGCTTAGCAATCAGCCCCAGCATTTT,TRBV20-1,TRBJ1-5,NA,NA
CASSIRTYNEQFF,TGTGCCAGCAGCATCCGGACTTACAATGAGCAGTTCTTC,TRBV3-1,TRBJ2-1,many,NA
CSASGTGLGYTF,TGCAGCGCCTCCGGGACAGGGCTTGGCTACACCTTC,TRBV29-1,TRBJ1-2,many,TRBD1
CASSLEAGGPGDTQYF,TGTGCCAGCAGTTTAGAAGCGGGAGGGCCGGGAGATACGCAGTATTTT,TRBV6-1,TRBJ2-3,many,TRBD2
CASSLQGVYNEQFF,TGTGCCAGCAGCTTACAGGGAGTTTACAATGAGCAGTTCTTC,TRBV7-9,TRBJ2-1,many,NA
CASSTTHTTNTGELFF,TGTGCCAGTAGTACGACCCACACTACGAACACCGGGGAGCTGTTTTTT,TRBV19,TRBJ2-2,few,NA
CASSLALAGGPSYEQYF,TGTGCCAGCAGCTTAGCCCTAGCGGGAGGGCCCTCCTACGAGCAGTACTTC,TRBV11-2,TRBJ2-7,many,TRBD2
CASSPSGIGGAAYNEQFF,TGTGCCAGCAGCCCGAGCGGGATTGGGGGGGCGGCCTACAATGAGCAGTTCTTC,TRBV11-3,TRBJ2-1,many,NA
CASSYSKGGEQYF,TGTGCCAGCAGTTACTCGAAAGGGGGCGAGCAGTACTTC,TRBV6-5,TRBJ2-7,many,NA
CASRRLSAGTTQYF,TGTGCCAGCAGGCGGCTCAGTGCAGGGACGACCCAGTACTTC,TRBV27,TRBJ2-5,many,NA
CASRGQGRNYGYTF,TGTGCCAGCAGGGGACAGGGGCGTAACTATGGCTACACCTTC,TRBV28,TRBJ1-2,NA,TRBD1
CASSHDRGRSTDTQYF,TGTGCCAGCAGCCATGACAGGGGGAGAAGCACAGATACGCAGTATTTT,TRBV9,TRBJ2-3,few,TRBD1
CASSETRDRVGTEASF,TGTGCCAGCAGTGAAACCCGGGACAGGGTGGGCACTGAAGCTTCCTTT,TRBV2,TRBJ1-1,NA,TRBD1
CASSLQGIANTGELFF,TGTGCCAGCAGTCTACAGGGAATCGCGAACACCGGGGAGCTGTTTTTT,TRBV27,TRBJ2-2,NA,NA
CASSWGAHSGGPNEQFF,TGTGCCAGCAGTTGGGGGGCTCATAGCGGGGGCCCGAATGAGCAGTTCTTC,TRBV2,TRBJ2-1,many,TRBD2
CASSPDRARGYTF,TGTGCCAGCAGCCCTGACAGGGCGCGAGGCTACACCTTC,TRBV7-2,TRBJ1-2,few,TRBD1
CASSTGPGQYYEQYF,TGTGCCAGCAGCACAGGACCGGGACAGTACTACGAGCAGTACTTC,TRBV11-2,TRBJ2-7,NA,TRBD1
CASSSARVQPQHF,TGTGCCAGCAGTTCGGCCAGGGTACAGCCCCAGCATTTT,TRBV28,TRBJ1-5,many,NA
CATGTSTTYEQYF,TGTGCCACCGGGACTAGTACCACCTACGAGCAGTACTTC,TRBV15,TRBJ2-7,NA,TRBD2
CASSEAPNSPLHF,TGTGCCAGCAGTGAGGCCCCTAATTCACCCCTCCACTTT,TRBV25-1,TRBJ1-6,NA,NA
CASSQGQLAGGSQETQYF,TGTGCCAGCAGCCAAGGACAACTAGCGGGAGGCTCTCAAGAGACCCAGTACTTC,TRBV11-3,TRBJ2-5,many,TRBD2
CASSLGGLPGAAEAFF,TGCGCCAGCAGCTTGGGGGGTTTGCCGGGGGCGGCTGAAGCTTTCTTT,TRBV5-1,TRBJ1-1,many,NA
CSVRSGQVGPQHF,TGCAGCGTCCGATCCGGACAGGTGGGGCCCCAGCATTTT,TRBV29-1,TRBJ1-5,NA,TRBD1
CASSSHGNTEAFF,TGTGCCAGCAGCTCCCATGGGAACACTGAAGCTTTCTTT,TRBV7-2,TRBJ1-1,many,NA
CASLSGSSYNEQFF,TGTGCCAGCCTTAGCGGGAGTTCCTACAATGAGCAGTTCTTC,TRBV28,TRBJ2-1,many,TRBD2
CASSFGRLAGIYNEQFF,TGTGCCAGCAGTTTCGGCCGTCTAGCGGGAATCTACAATGAGCAGTTCTTC,TRBV12-3/TRBV12-4,TRBJ2-1,few,TRBD2
CASSQGQDRDYGYTF,TGCGCCAGCAGCCAAGGACAGGACAGGGACTATGGCTACACCTTC,TRBV4-1,TRBJ1-2,NA,TRBD1
CASSPGQVAGELFF,TGTGCCAGCAGCCCGGGACAGGTAGCGGGGGAGCTGTTTTTT,TRBV5-5,TRBJ2-2,NA,TRBD1
CAISALDRGMNTEAFF,TGTGCCATCAGTGCACTCGACAGGGGAATGAACACTGAAGCTTTCTTT,TRBV10-3,TRBJ1-1,many,TRBD1
CASSPTGTPGYQYF,TGTGCCAGCAGTCCTACCGGGACCCCAGGTTACCAGTACTTC,TRBV12-3/TRBV12-4,TRBJ2-5,few,NA
CASSQQLSDWDGELFF,TGTGCCAGCAGCCAACAACTTAGCGATTGGGACGGGGAGCTGTTTTTT,TRBV4-2,TRBJ2-2,many,NA
CASSQGGGGGNEQYF,TGTGCCAGCAGCCAAGGTGGGGGGGGGGGGAACGAGCAGTACTTC,TRBV3-1,TRBJ2-7,few,TRBD2
CASSLGGNSYNEQFF,TGCGCCAGCAGCTTGGGGGGGAACTCCTACAATGAGCAGTTCTTC,TRBV5-1,TRBJ2-1,NA,NA